Each of the 26 T cell receptor beta chains below was sequenced from the same sample in a study of regulatory T cells in long-lasting Graves disease. According to the study, TCR beta libraries were built with iRepertoire HTBI primers and CDR3-region Arm-PCR. TCRdb reprocessed the multiplex PCR reads via MiXCR and lists one record per CDR3 protein. The sample records around 460,000 distinct CDR3 sequences, 20% to 25% being singletons. The time point was: persistent/refractory GD, antithyroid drugs over 5 years with positive TRAb. From PBMCs, RNA was extracted and then used to make the TCR library. The sequenced sample was peripheral blood mononuclear cells (PBMCs), obtained when the disease was refractory, from a patient treated with antithyroid drugs. The source is a female donor with Graves disease.

This clonotype was counted ten times or more. The chain links TRBV24-1 to TRBJ1-2, with D tentatively TRBD1 (5 bases). The CDR3 sequence is 13 residues long. Germline V gene data show CDR1 as KGHDR and CDR2 as SFDVKD. V was cut by 4 bases and J by 4 bases, with 9 bases left in between. CDR3 amino acids: CATSDQGAYGYTF. CDR3 DNA sequence: TGTGCCACCAGTGACCAGGGCGCCTATGGCTACACCTTC.

The V gene is TRBV28, the J gene TRBJ2-7, with D perhaps matching TRBD1 (6 bases). There are 13 residues in the CDR3. Per germline, CDR1 MDHEN and CDR2 SYDVKM. V lost 6 bases to trimming and J lost 6 bases, with 15 bases between them. CDR3 amino acids: CASSYGTLREQYF. CDR3 nucleotides: TGTGCCAGCAGCTACGGGACACTCCGCGAGCAGTACTTC. Using reference TRBV28 and TRBJ2-7 for the parts outside the CDR3, the full variable domain is DVKVTQSSRYLVKRTGEKVFLECVQDMDHENMFWYRQDPGLGLRLIYFSYDVKMKEKGDIPEGYSVSREKKERFSLILESASTNQTSMYLCASSYGTLREQYFGPGTRLTVT.

The genes are TRBV6-5 and TRBJ2-2; D not certain. The CDR3 loop spans 18 amino acids. Germline-derived CDR1 and CDR2 are MNHEY and SVGAGI. Trimming shortened V by 0 bases and J by 1 base, and 15 bases separated the two germline ends. The DNA for the CDR3 is TGTGCCAGCAGTTACTCGAACCAACGAACTTGGAACACCGGGGAGCTGTTTTTT. Translating gives CASSYSNQRTWNTGELFF.

This clonotype was detected many times. The CDR3, as DNA: TGTGCCAGCAGCTTAGATCCGGGAGCGAGGAGCTACACCTTC. Amino acid sequence: CASSLDPGARSYTF. V is TRBV11-1 and J is TRBJ1-2; D call uncertain. Germline CDR1 is SGHAT and CDR2 is FQDESV (reference sequence). CDR3 length: 14 amino acids. V lost 1 base, J lost 9 bases, and 15 bases lay in between.

The chain has TRBV19 and TRBJ2-2, with 8 bases fitting TRBD1. Germline V gene data show CDR1 as LNHDA and CDR2 as SQIVND (reference sequence). The CDR3 is made up of 14 amino acids. Trimming at V came to 4 bases and at J to 5 bases, leaving 3 bases not matched to a gene. This CDR3 reads CASSTDRETGELFF. CDR3 nucleotides: TGTGCCAGTAGTACGGACAGGGAGACCGGGGAGCTGTTTTTT.

This rearrangement joins TRBV30 to TRBJ1-4; no firm D call. This CDR3 comprises 13 residues. V lost 3 bases and J lost 0, with 5 bases in between. Looked up from germline, CDR1 is GTSNPN and CDR2 is SVGIG (reference sequence). CDR3: CAWRATTNEKLFF. Written as DNA, the CDR3 is TGTGCCTGGAGGGCTACAACTAATGAAAAACTGTTTTTT.

This chain connects TRBV6-2 or TRBV6-3 to TRBJ1-1; 9 bases are a match to TRBD1. Losses at the gene ends were 2 bases for V and 6 bases for J; bases not matched to a gene: 4. CDR1 MNHEY and CDR2 SVGEGT come from the germline V gene. This CDR3 is 14 amino acids long. CDR3 sequence: CASSYRDRAPEAFF. The CDR3 DNA reads as TGTGCCAGCAGTTACCGGGACAGGGCACCTGAAGCTTTCTTT.

The V and J genes are TRBV19 and TRBJ2-2; 9 nucleotides agree with TRBD1. CDR1 is LNHDA and CDR2 is SQIVND in the germline V gene (reference sequence). This CDR3 contains 13 residues. The V and J ends lost 10 bases and 2 bases, in that order; junction bases with no gene match: 2. CDR3 sequence (DNA): TGTGCCATGGGACAGGGAAACACCGGGGAGCTGTTTTTT. Its translation: CAMGQGNTGELFF.

V is TRBV9 and J is TRBJ2-3, with a possible D match to TRBD2 (6 bases). Trimming removed 0 bases from V and 5 bases from J, with 19 bases in between. CDR3 length: 17 residues. CDR1 SGDLS and CDR2 YYNGEE come from the germline V gene. The CDR3 loop is CASSVDQRVTPRDTQYF. The CDR3 coding sequence is TGTGCCAGCAGCGTAGATCAGCGGGTAACCCCCCGAGATACGCAGTATTTT. The full variable domain, completed using reference TRBV9 and TRBJ2-3, is DSGVTQTPKHLITATGQRVTLRCSPRSGDLSVYWYQQSLDQGLQFLIQYYNGEERAKGNILERFSAQQFPDLHSELNLSSLELGDSALYFCASSVDQRVTPRDTQYFGPGTRLTVL.

This clonotype has at least ten counts. V usage is TRBV7-8 and J usage is TRBJ2-7; D may be TRBD1 (6 bases). Germline CDR1 is SGHVS and CDR2 is FQNEAQ. The V end was cut by 3 bases, the J end by 3 bases, with 15 bases between. The CDR3 is 15 residues long. This CDR3 reads CASSFGDRLYYEQYF. The CDR3 nucleotides are TGTGCCAGCAGCTTCGGTGACAGGCTGTACTACGAGCAGTACTTC. The whole variable domain, remainder taken from reference TRBV7-8 and TRBJ2-7, is GAGVSQSPRYKVAKRGQDVALRCDPISGHVSLFWYQQALGQGPEFLTYFQNEAQLDKSGLPSDRFFAERPEGSVSTLKIQRTQQEDSAVYLCASSFGDRLYYEQYFGPGTRLTVT.

This clonotype has ten or more counts. The CDR3 DNA sequence: TGTGCAGTTTGTATGAGGGCTGAAGCTTTCTTT. Residues: CAVCMRAEAFF. The chain uses TRBV28 and TRBJ1-1; D is unresolved. Germline CDR1 and CDR2: MDHEN and SYDVKM. This CDR3 is built from 11 residues.

This clonotype was found a few times. The chain uses TRBV12-5 and TRBJ1-3; D is undetermined. The germline V gene has CDR1 LGHNT and CDR2 FRNRAP. V dropped 5 bases and J dropped 0 bases, with 17 bases sitting between them. The CDR3 loop spans 17 amino acids. CDR3 bases: TGTGCTAGTGGTCTCACTGTCTTAGGAGGCTCTGGAAACACCATATATTTT. This translates into CASGLTVLGGSGNTIYF.

This clonotype was recorded at least ten times. The V call is TRBV25-1, the J call TRBJ2-4, with D possibly being TRBD2 (5 bases). Germline V gives CDR1 MGHDK, CDR2 SYGVNS. V lost 5 bases and J lost 3, with 29 bases in between. The CDR3 length is 20 residues. The CDR3 spells CASSPDPLGTPKEVKNIQYF. Written as DNA, the CDR3 is TGTGCCAGCAGTCCCGATCCGCTGGGCACCCCCAAGGAGGTCAAAAACATTCAGTACTTC.

The rearrangement joins TRBV7-3 to TRBJ2-1; 13 positions match TRBD2. Germline CDR1 reads SGHTA; CDR2 reads FQGTGA. The trim removed 5 bases at V and 3 bases at J, leaving 13 bases unmatched. This CDR3 is 19 amino acids long. The CDR3 reads CASSPRTSGRGVIYNEQFF. The CDR3 DNA follows: TGTGCCAGCAGCCCTCGGACTAGCGGGAGAGGGGTCATCTACAATGAGCAGTTCTTC.

The rearrangement links TRBV6-7 to TRBJ1-2; a weak D match, TRBD1 (5 bases). TRBV6-7 is an open reading frame, and its role is uncertain. CDR3 length: 13 residues. V lost 6 bases to trimming and J lost 8 bases, with 16 bases between them. The CDR3 DNA reads as TGTGCCAGCAGCTTAGGGGTTACTGACGGCTACACCTTC. Its translation: CASSLGVTDGYTF.

This clonotype was detected many times. The chain carries TRBV6-1 and TRBJ1-1, with a possible D match to TRBD1 (5 bases). This CDR3 comprises 13 residues. In germline, CDR1 is MNHNS, CDR2 SASEGT. The germline V and J ends were trimmed by 8 bases and 0 bases, with 10 bases remaining between them. CDR3: CASQRDLNTEAFF. CDR3 sequence (DNA): TGTGCCAGCCAACGGGACTTGAACACTGAAGCTTTCTTT.

This chain connects TRBV3-1 to TRBJ1-1; D is uncertain. The V gene's germline CDR1 is LGHDT and CDR2 YNNKEL (reference sequence). Trimming stripped 4 bases from V and 9 bases from J, with 15 bases between. CDR3 length: 13 residues. The CDR3 region has the DNA TGTGCCAGCAGCCCACTCCCGGGTCGGCAAGCTTTCTTT. It is translated as CASSPLPGRQAFF. Full variable domain (missing parts from reference TRBV3-1 and TRBJ1-1): DTAVSQTPKYLVTQMGNDKSIKCEQNLGHDTMYWYKQDSKKFLKIMFSYNNKELIINETVPNRFSPKSPDKAHLNLHINSLELGDSAVYFCASSPLPGRQAFFGQGTRLTVV.

This clonotype was picked up many times. The CDR3 protein is CAISVELRETQYF. CDR3 bases: TGTGCCATCAGTGTCGAATTACGGGAGACCCAGTACTTC. The chain joins TRBV10-3 to TRBJ2-5; D is unresolved. This CDR3 is 13 amino acids long. From germline, CDR1 is ENHRY and CDR2 SYGVKD. Deletions cut 4 bases from V and 5 bases from J, with 11 bases between.

The rearrangement joins TRBV20-1 to TRBJ1-2; D unresolved. The germline V gene has CDR1 DFQATT and CDR2 SNEGSKA (reference sequence). CDR3 length: 12 residues. Trimming removed 0 bases from V and 1 base from J, with 3 bases in between. Here the CDR3 reads CSARELNYGYTF. In DNA, the CDR3 is TGCAGTGCTAGAGAACTTAACTATGGCTACACCTTC.

This clonotype was counted many times. The chain carries TRBV12-3 or TRBV12-4 and TRBJ1-2; the D gene is possibly TRBD1 (6 bases). The CDR3 contains 13 residues. With 4 bases removed from V and 6 bases from J, the gap between germline ends came to 12 bases. The DNA for the CDR3 is TGTGCCAGCAGTTATCCACAGGGCCATGGCTACACCTTC. This gives the protein CASSYPQGHGYTF.

The chain couples TRBV7-2 to TRBJ2-3, with TRBD2 matching 10 bases. The CDR3 runs to 15 residues. CDR1 and CDR2 (germline): SGHTA, FQGNSA. V dropped 1 base and J dropped 5; count of bases not matched to a gene: 3. The CDR3 DNA is TGTGCCAGCAGCTTAGTCGCTAGCGGGAGAGATACGCAGTATTTT. Amino acid sequence: CASSLVASGRDTQYF.

The rearrangement uses TRBV6-1 and TRBJ1-2; D gene uncertain. The length of the CDR3 is 14 residues. CDR1 and CDR2 (germline): MNHNS, SASEGT. With 6 bases removed from V and 7 bases from J, the gap between germline ends came to 18 bases. CDR3 in amino acids: CASSPAGGRGGYTF. In nucleotides, the CDR3 is TGTGCCAGCAGCCCTGCGGGTGGGCGGGGTGGCTACACCTTC.

This clonotype was found a few times. Likely a read error: the CDR3 ends without its conserved phenylalanine or tryptophan. This sequence joins TRBV12-3 or TRBV12-4 and TRBJ1-5, with a possible D match to TRBD1 (5 bases). Trimming left V 3 bases short and J 4 bases short, with 13 bases between. The CDR3 length is 15 residues. CDR3 in amino acids: CASSLGLDSNQPQHS. CDR3 coding DNA: TGTGCCAGCAGTTTGGGTCTCGACAGTAATCAGCCCCAGCATTCT.

This clonotype was detected ten times or more. The chain recombines TRBV28 with TRBJ2-5; 12 nucleotides align to TRBD2. CDR1 and CDR2 (germline): MDHEN, SYDVKM. V trimming: 6 bases; J trimming: 3 bases; junction bases outside the gene matches: 14. CDR3 length equals 18 residues. CDR3 loop: CASRKNLGLAGMEETQYF. The CDR3 bases are TGTGCCAGCAGGAAAAATCTAGGACTAGCGGGAATGGAAGAGACCCAGTACTTC.

At least ten counts were recorded for this clonotype. This chain links TRBV6-1 with TRBJ1-5, with D maybe TRBD1 (6 bases). This CDR3 is built from 15 residues. V was pared by 2 bases and J by 4 bases, with 12 bases between. Germline loops: CDR1 MNHNS, CDR2 SASEGT. The CDR3: CASSEYWGANQPQHF. The CDR3 DNA is TGTGCCAGCAGTGAATATTGGGGGGCTAATCAGCCCCAGCATTTT.

V usage is TRBV13 and J usage is TRBJ1-5; a possible D gene is TRBD1 (6 bases). The germline V gene has CDR1 PRHDT and CDR2 FYEKMQ (reference sequence). The CDR3 has 15 amino acids. The germline V and J ends were trimmed by 0 bases and 6 bases, with 12 bases remaining between them. The CDR3 coding sequence is TGTGCCAGCAGCTTAGGGGGACAACGGGGTCAGCCCCAGCATTTT. The encoded protein is CASSLGGQRGQPQHF.